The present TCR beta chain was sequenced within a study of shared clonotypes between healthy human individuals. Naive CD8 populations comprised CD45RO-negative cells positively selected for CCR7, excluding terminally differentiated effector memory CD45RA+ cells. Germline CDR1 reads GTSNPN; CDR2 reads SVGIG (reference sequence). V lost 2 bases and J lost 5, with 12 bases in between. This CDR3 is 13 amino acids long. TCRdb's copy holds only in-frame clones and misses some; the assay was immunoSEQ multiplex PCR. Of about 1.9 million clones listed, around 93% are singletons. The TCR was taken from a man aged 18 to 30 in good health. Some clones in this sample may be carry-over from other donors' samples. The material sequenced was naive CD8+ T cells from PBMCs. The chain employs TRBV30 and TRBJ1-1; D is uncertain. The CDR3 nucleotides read TGTGCCTGGAGTTGGAACAGCGGGACTGAAGCTTTCTTT. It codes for CAWSWNSGTEAFF.